The entry below describes one TCR beta chain. Its antigen is as yet unknown. This sample stems from a study of cytomegalovirus exposure and HLA in healthy donors. Study outcomes and limitations: Later on, a genetic analysis was performed. It linked a missense variant in DCLRE1C with V- and J-gene trimming of TCR beta. No immune exposure information besides CMV serostatus was available.

60 Vbeta and 13 Jbeta primers were used in PCR. The table came from immunoSEQ multiplex PCR; TCRdb's copy has only in-frame clones and leaves some out. This sample's table has 180,000 or so clones. The clonotype originates from a boy younger than 18 in good health and CMV-seronegative. The source material was PBMCs.

The CDR3 loop reads CASSFADSYEQYF. The CDR3 nucleotides are TGTGCCAGCAGTTTCGCGGACAGTTACGAGCAGTACTTC. The chain recombines TRBV27 with TRBJ2-7, with D perhaps TRBD1 (6 bases). This CDR3 spans 13 amino acids. CDR1 and CDR2 (germline): MNHEY, SMNVEV (reference sequence). Trimming pared 3 bases from V and 4 bases from J, leaving 10 bases between.